A selection of T cell receptor beta chains follows, all from one sample in a study of blood T cell repertoires in COVID-19. The protocol was immunoSEQ multiplex PCR, while the TCRdb copy is restricted to in-frame clones and leaves out a portion. The data show some 200,000 clones, roughly 86% seen once. Sequencing was performed on PBMCs or T cells enriched from blood (not recorded which). The source of these receptors is a man between 18 and 35 years old with acute COVID-19. CDR3s include the opening cysteine and the closing phenylalanine or tryptophan. D genes are given only for firm matches. Not every row has a clone size; where given, it reads once, few, many or a size class.

D gene: NA; J gene: TRBJ1-1; V gene: TRBV10-1; CDR3 length: 14; clone size: few; CDR3 protein: CASSDRGSDTEAFF; CDR3 DNA: TGCGCCAGCAGTGACAGGGGATCGGACACTGAAGCTTTCTTT
D gene: NA; J gene: TRBJ1-4; V gene: TRBV25-1; CDR3 length: 15; clone size: NA; CDR3 protein: CASSDSAATNEKLFF; CDR3 DNA: TGTGCCAGCAGTGATAGTGCTGCAACTAATGAAAAACTGTTTTTT
D gene: NA; J gene: TRBJ1-2; V gene: TRBV28; CDR3 length: 16; clone size: NA; CDR3 protein: CASTAVGGQGNYGYTF; CDR3 DNA: TGTGCCAGCACAGCCGTCGGGGGGCAGGGGAACTATGGCTACACCTTC
D gene: NA; J gene: TRBJ1-4; V gene: TRBV3-1/TRBV3-2; CDR3 length: 13; clone size: NA; CDR3 protein: CASSQGLREKLFF; CDR3 DNA: TGTGCCAGCAGTCAGGGACTGCGGGAAAAACTGTTTTTT
D gene: TRBD2; J gene: TRBJ2-7; V gene: TRBV19; CDR3 length: 15; clone size: NA; CDR3 protein: CASSIASGGSYEQYF; CDR3 DNA: TGTGCCAGTAGTATAGCTAGCGGAGGCTCCTACGAGCAGTACTTC
D gene: NA; J gene: TRBJ2-1; V gene: TRBV15; CDR3 length: 14; clone size: NA; CDR3 protein: CATRGGGEYNEQFF; CDR3 DNA: TGTGCCACCCGTGGAGGAGGGGAGTACAATGAGCAGTTCTTC
D gene: NA; J gene: TRBJ1-5; V gene: TRBV25-1; CDR3 length: 13; clone size: NA; CDR3 protein: CASSDTGNQPQHF; CDR3 DNA: TGTGCCAGCAGTGACACAGGCAATCAGCCCCAGCATTTT
D gene: NA; J gene: TRBJ2-7; V gene: TRBV28; CDR3 length: 14; clone size: once; CDR3 protein: CASSLDDRGYEQYF; CDR3 DNA: TGTGCCAGCAGTTTAGATGATAGGGGGTACGAGCAGTACTTC
D gene: NA; J gene: TRBJ1-5; V gene: TRBV18; CDR3 length: 14; clone size: NA; CDR3 protein: CASSPGLRSEPQHF; CDR3 DNA: TGTGCCAGCTCACCAGGACTAAGGTCGGAGCCCCAGCATTTT
D gene: NA; J gene: TRBJ1-2; V gene: TRBV28; CDR3 length: 15; clone size: NA; CDR3 protein: CASTLETGANYGYTF; CDR3 DNA: TGTGCCAGCACCCTTGAGACAGGTGCTAACTATGGCTACACCTTC
D gene: TRBD1; J gene: TRBJ1-2; V gene: TRBV7-8; CDR3 length: 16; clone size: NA; CDR3 protein: CASSLGTGRKNYGYTF; CDR3 DNA: TGTGCCAGCAGCTTAGGGACAGGCCGAAAAAACTATGGCTACACCTTC
D gene: NA; J gene: TRBJ2-3; V gene: TRBV7-2; CDR3 length: 15; clone size: NA; CDR3 protein: CASSLAGDFTDTQYF; CDR3 DNA: TGTGCCAGCAGCTTAGCGGGAGACTTCACAGATACGCAGTATTTT
D gene: TRBD2; J gene: TRBJ2-7; V gene: TRBV20-1; CDR3 length: 13; clone size: NA; CDR3 protein: CSASSSGRYEQYF; CDR3 DNA: TGCAGTGCTAGTTCTAGCGGGCGCTACGAGCAGTACTTC
D gene: TRBD1; J gene: TRBJ2-1; V gene: TRBV24-1; CDR3 length: 16; clone size: NA; CDR3 protein: CATSDDDRGRGDEQFF; CDR3 DNA: TGTGCCACCAGTGATGATGACAGGGGGCGCGGCGATGAGCAGTTCTTC
D gene: TRBD2; J gene: TRBJ2-2; V gene: TRBV2; CDR3 length: 17; clone size: NA; CDR3 protein: CASSVVKAGASTGELFF; CDR3 DNA: TGTGCCAGCAGTGTAGTCAAAGCGGGAGCTTCCACCGGGGAGCTGTTTTTT
D gene: TRBD1; J gene: TRBJ1-2; V gene: TRBV28; CDR3 length: 14; clone size: NA; CDR3 protein: CASVAGGAGYGYTF; CDR3 DNA: TGTGCCAGCGTCGCAGGGGGCGCCGGCTATGGCTACACCTTC
D gene: TRBD2; J gene: TRBJ2-7; V gene: TRBV13; CDR3 length: 15; clone size: NA; CDR3 protein: CASSLRLAGRYEQYF; CDR3 DNA: TGTGCCAGCAGCTTAAGACTAGCGGGACGTTACGAGCAGTACTTC
D gene: TRBD1; J gene: TRBJ2-5; V gene: TRBV7-9; CDR3 length: 17; clone size: NA; CDR3 protein: CASNWWARGLIQETQYF; CDR3 DNA: TGTGCCAGCAACTGGTGGGCCAGGGGGCTGATTCAGGAGACCCAGTACTTC
D gene: NA; J gene: TRBJ1-5; V gene: TRBV19; CDR3 length: 14; clone size: NA; CDR3 protein: CASSIDRRNQPQHF; CDR3 DNA: TGTGCCAGTAGTATAGACAGGAGGAATCAGCCCCAGCATTTT
D gene: TRBD1; J gene: TRBJ1-5; V gene: TRBV27; CDR3 length: 15; clone size: NA; CDR3 protein: CASSTTGGKNQPQHF; CDR3 DNA: TGTGCCAGCAGCACAACAGGGGGCAAGAATCAGCCCCAGCATTTT
D gene: NA; J gene: TRBJ2-2; V gene: TRBV7-2; CDR3 length: 14; clone size: NA; CDR3 protein: CASSLAHLSGELFF; CDR3 DNA: TGTGCCAGCAGCTTAGCTCATCTTAGCGGGGAGCTGTTTTTT
D gene: TRBD1; J gene: TRBJ1-2; V gene: TRBV15; CDR3 length: 16; clone size: NA; CDR3 protein: CATSRSDRGRWYGYTF; CDR3 DNA: TGTGCCACCAGCAGGTCAGACAGGGGGCGTTGGTATGGCTACACCTTC
D gene: NA; J gene: TRBJ2-5; V gene: TRBV27; CDR3 length: 13; clone size: once; CDR3 protein: CASSFAREETQYF; CDR3 DNA: TGTGCCAGCAGTTTTGCGCGTGAAGAGACCCAGTACTTC
D gene: TRBD2; J gene: TRBJ2-1; V gene: TRBV19; CDR3 length: 16; clone size: NA; CDR3 protein: CASSIRASGIPNEQFF; CDR3 DNA: TGTGCCAGTAGTATTAGAGCTAGCGGGATCCCCAATGAGCAGTTCTTC
D gene: NA; J gene: TRBJ2-1; V gene: TRBV11-2; CDR3 length: 15; clone size: NA; CDR3 protein: CASSFRASSYNEQFF; CDR3 DNA: TGTGCCAGCAGCTTCAGGGCCAGCTCCTACAATGAGCAGTTCTTC
D gene: TRBD1; J gene: TRBJ1-1; V gene: TRBV7-9; CDR3 length: 15; clone size: NA; CDR3 protein: CASSLAGGGGTEAFF; CDR3 DNA: TGTGCCAGCAGCTTGGCAGGGGGAGGCGGCACTGAAGCTTTCTTT
D gene: NA; J gene: TRBJ1-6; V gene: TRBV7-9; CDR3 length: 15; clone size: NA; CDR3 protein: CASSARLGGNSPLHF; CDR3 DNA: TGTGCCAGCAGCGCGAGGTTAGGGGGTAATTCACCCCTCCACTTT
D gene: TRBD1; J gene: TRBJ2-1; V gene: TRBV13; CDR3 length: 18; clone size: once; CDR3 protein: CASSFSGTGGFFSNEQFF; CDR3 DNA: TGTGCCAGCAGCTTCTCCGGGACAGGGGGTTTCTTTAGCAATGAGCAGTTCTTC
D gene: TRBD1; J gene: TRBJ2-1; V gene: TRBV9; CDR3 length: 15; clone size: once; CDR3 protein: CASSVGTGANNEQFF; CDR3 DNA: TGTGCCAGCAGCGTCGGGACAGGTGCTAACAATGAGCAGTTCTTC
D gene: TRBD2; J gene: TRBJ2-7; V gene: TRBV19; CDR3 length: 16; clone size: NA; CDR3 protein: CASSILLTSGRNEQYF; CDR3 DNA: TGTGCCAGTAGTATCCTTCTCACTAGCGGGAGAAACGAGCAGTACTTC
D gene: NA; J gene: TRBJ1-6; V gene: TRBV24-1; CDR3 length: 16; clone size: NA; CDR3 protein: CATSDLRQLRNSPLHF; CDR3 DNA: TGTGCCACCAGTGATTTGAGACAGTTGAGGAATTCACCCCTCCACTTT
D gene: NA; J gene: TRBJ1-5; V gene: TRBV12-5; CDR3 length: 11; clone size: NA; CDR3 protein: CASGSRQPQHF; CDR3 DNA: TGTGCTAGTGGTTCCAGACAGCCCCAGCATTTT
D gene: NA; J gene: TRBJ2-4; V gene: TRBV25-1; CDR3 length: 17; clone size: NA; CDR3 protein: CASSDPTEGQGGDIQYF; CDR3 DNA: TGTGCCAGCAGTGATCCCACGGAGGGACAAGGGGGGGACATTCAGTACTTC
D gene: NA; J gene: TRBJ1-1; V gene: TRBV2; CDR3 length: 12; clone size: NA; CDR3 protein: CASMIRGSEAFF; CDR3 DNA: TGTGCCAGCATGATTCGGGGAAGTGAAGCTTTCTTT